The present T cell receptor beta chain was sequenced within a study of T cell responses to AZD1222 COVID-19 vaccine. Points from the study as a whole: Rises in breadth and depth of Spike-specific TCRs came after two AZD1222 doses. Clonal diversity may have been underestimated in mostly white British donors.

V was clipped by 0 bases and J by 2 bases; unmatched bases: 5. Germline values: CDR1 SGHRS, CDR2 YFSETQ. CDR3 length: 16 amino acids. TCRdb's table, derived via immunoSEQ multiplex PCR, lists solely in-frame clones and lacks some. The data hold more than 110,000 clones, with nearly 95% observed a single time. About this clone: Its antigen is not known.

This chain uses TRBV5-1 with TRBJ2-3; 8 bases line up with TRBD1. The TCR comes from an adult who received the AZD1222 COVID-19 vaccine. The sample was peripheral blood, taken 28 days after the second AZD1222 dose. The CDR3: CASSLAGTGNTDTQYF. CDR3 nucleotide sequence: TGCGCCAGCAGCTTGGCCGGGACAGGTAACACAGATACGCAGTATTTT.